These 9 T cell receptor beta chains originate from one sample sequenced in a study of T-cell reconstitution after alpha-beta-depleted transplantation in children. Unique molecular identifiers tagged the TCRbeta library. TCRdb ran MiXCR on the PCR reads and lists one entry per CDR3 protein. The sample lists around 450,000 distinct CDR3 sequences, roughly a tenth occurring once. The specimen comprised PBMCs, sampled before TCRalphabeta/CD19-depleted stem cell transplant. These receptors came from a child younger than 10 with inherited bone marrow failure, due to receive a stem cell transplant.

This clonotype was recorded many times. The chain is built from TRBV7-9 and TRBJ1-1; 7 nucleotides agree with TRBD1. The CDR3 spans 13 residues. From germline, CDR1 is SEHNR and CDR2 FQNEAQ (reference sequence). Losses at the gene ends were 8 bases for V and 7 bases for J; bases not matched to a gene: 10. The chain's CDR3 is CASARQGSVEAFF. The CDR3 DNA is TGTGCCAGCGCCAGACAGGGTTCTGTTGAAGCTTTCTTT.

This clonotype was seen repeatedly, ten times or more. The chain uses TRBV6-5 and TRBJ2-1; D ambiguous. Germline V lookup: CDR1 MNHEY, CDR2 SVGAGI. The CDR3 has 15 amino acids. V was cut by 3 bases and J by 9 bases, with 18 bases left in between. CDR3 residues: CASSYREWGRREQFF. The CDR3 bases are TGTGCCAGCAGTTATAGGGAATGGGGTAGGCGTGAGCAGTTCTTC.

This clonotype has a count of ten or more. J is TRBJ2-1 and V is TRBV27; no definite D call. This CDR3 has 14 residues. Trimming took 5 bases from V and 7 from J, leaving 15 bases between them. Germline values: CDR1 MNHEY, CDR2 SMNVEV (reference sequence). The CDR3 region has the DNA TGTGCCAGCAGTGAGCTTGAAGGGCTGAATGAGCAGTTCTTC. Amino acid sequence: CASSELEGLNEQFF.

In this sample, this clonotype turned up many times. The chain uses TRBV12-3 or TRBV12-4 and TRBJ2-7; TRBD2 might be the D (6 bases). Trimming removed 2 bases at V and 5 bases at J, with 16 bases between. The CDR3 length is 15 residues. The CDR3 sequence: CASSLRGRPSDEQYF. Here the CDR3 DNA reads TGTGCCAGCAGTTTACGGGGGAGGCCCAGCGACGAGCAGTACTTC.

This clonotype showed up just a few times. This sequence joins TRBV30 and TRBJ1-4, with D unresolved. Trimming pared 2 bases from V and 5 bases from J, leaving 15 bases between. The length of the CDR3 is 15 residues. CDR1 is GTSNPN and CDR2 is SVGIG in the germline V gene (reference sequence). The DNA for the CDR3 is TGTGCCTGGAGTAAATCCAGCAGCACAAATGAAAAACTGTTTTTT. This sequence encodes CAWSKSSSTNEKLFF.

Many counts were recorded for this clonotype. The chain carries TRBV5-1 and TRBJ2-7; 9 nucleotides align to TRBD1. The CDR3 totals 16 residues. V was pared by 4 bases and J by 5 bases, with 13 bases of the junction left unmatched. Per the germline V gene, CDR1 is SGHRS and CDR2 is YFSETQ. Here the CDR3 DNA reads TGCGCCAGCAGCATCAGCCCGGGACAGGGTATCGACGAGCAGTACTTC. Translated: CASSISPGQGIDEQYF.

About this clonotype itself: This may stem from a read error, because a much larger clone lies one nucleotide away. V is TRBV7-8 and J is TRBJ2-7; 7 nucleotides line up with TRBD1. The germline CDR1 and CDR2 sequences are SGHVS and FQNEAQ. The CDR3 spans 15 residues. V lost 5 bases and J lost 5; bases outside the gene matches: 12. CDR3 amino acids: CASSIPGTVIHEQYF. DNA for the CDR3: TGTGCCAGCAGCATTCCCGGGACAGTGATCCACGAGCAGTACTTC.

At least ten counts were recorded for this clonotype. The gene calls are TRBV5-1 and TRBJ2-2; 7 bases line up with TRBD2. V gave up 1 base and J gave up 5 bases; unmatched junction bases: 8. CDR1 and CDR2 from the germline V gene are SGHRS and YFSETQ. CDR3 size: 16 residues. In DNA, the CDR3 is TGCGCCAGCAGCTTGTTTGCGGGAGTTGGGACCGGGGAGCTGTTTTTT. The encoded protein is CASSLFAGVGTGELFF.

Many counts were recorded for this clonotype. V is TRBV30 and J is TRBJ1-5; D not certain. Germline lookup yields CDR1 GTSNPN and CDR2 SVGIG (reference sequence). This CDR3 is 13 amino acids long. The V gene lost 0 bases and the J gene lost 0 bases, with 3 bases spanning the gap. CDR3: CAWSVDSNQPQHF. The CDR3 DNA reads as TGTGCCTGGAGTGTTGATAGCAATCAGCCCCAGCATTTT.